These 31 T cell receptor beta chains were sequenced from one sample in a study of tumor-infiltrating lymphocytes in primary liver carcinoma. The roughly 19-33 mg bulk tissue piece was not sorted before simultaneous RNA and DNA extraction. TCR beta cDNA was prepared out of roughly 0.5 ug total RNA by means of a constant-region primer. Slightly modified ARM-PCR, run as three nested multiplex PCR rounds, produced the TCR beta libraries. For 10 cycles apiece, the opening two PCR rounds ran with TRBV1-TRBV30 forward primers and a C-beta reverse primer. A single record per CDR3 protein comes from TCRdb applying MiXCR to the multiplex PCR reads. The table shows tens of thousands of distinct CDR3 sequences, with around three quarters occurring only once. Sequenced input: liver tumor tissue from sampling region 4. Subset reported: tumor region T4, right-lateral pole. The receptor source for this set is a woman aged 25 to 39 with primary liver carcinoma and hepatitis B virus infection.

Worth noting for this clonotype: In this CDR3 the conserved last residue, phenylalanine or tryptophan, is missing, so a read error is likely. J is TRBJ1-1 and V is TRBV28, with no clear D. Germline V lookup: CDR1 MDHEN, CDR2 SYDVKM. The CDR3 runs 11 residues. The CDR3 region has the DNA TGTGCCAGTAGTTTCGGGCGGGAAGCTTTCGTT. Translating it yields CASSFGREAFV.

As to this clonotype: An end of the junction differs from the germline gene, which may be a read error. This CDR3 is CASIQTPGMARGDSQYF. CDR3 nucleotides: TGTGCCAGCATCCAAACACCTGGGATGGCCCGAGGAGATTCGCAGTATTTT. The J gene is TRBJ2-3, the V gene TRBV6-6; D not certain. Germline V gene data show CDR1 as MNHNY and CDR2 as SVGAGI (reference sequence). The CDR3 consists of 17 residues.

Points on this clonotype: An end of the junction does not agree with germline; a read error may underlie this. This chain links TRBV5-1 with TRBJ2-7; D uncertain. Looked up from germline, CDR1 is SGHRS and CDR2 is YFSETQ. The length of the CDR3 is 15 residues. The CDR3 sequence is CASSPSGWHSYDQYF. The CDR3 bases are TGTGCCAGCAGCCCCTCTGGGTGGCACTCCTACGACCAGTACTTC.

Points on this clonotype: Lacking the conserved final phenylalanine or tryptophan, this CDR3 likely reflects a read error. V usage is TRBV11-2 and J usage is TRBJ2-1; no definite D call. CDR1 SGHAT and CDR2 FQNNGV come from the germline V gene. This CDR3 is 12 amino acids long. The CDR3 DNA reads TGTGCCAACAGCTTTCTTAATGGTAAGCAGTTCTGC. It yields the protein CANSFLNGKQFC.

The chain is built from TRBV29-1 and TRBJ1-2; D is possibly TRBD1 (6 bases). This CDR3 region has 14 residues. The germline V gene has CDR1 SQVTM and CDR2 ANQGSEA. Trimming removed 1 base from V and 5 bases from J, with 14 bases in between. Here the CDR3 DNA reads TGCAGCGTTGAAGGAGTAGGACAGACATATGGCTACACCTTC. Amino acid sequence: CSVEGVGQTYGYTF.

A single count supports this clonotype. The missing conserved phenylalanine or tryptophan at the end of this CDR3 makes a read error likely. J is TRBJ1-5 and V is TRBV28; no definite D call. Trimming stripped 4 bases from V and 3 bases from J, with 10 bases between. Germline V gene data show CDR1 as MDHEN and CDR2 as SYDVKM. The CDR3 runs 14 residues. CDR3 coding DNA: TGTGCCAGCAGTTCATGGGCGTACAATCAGCCCCAGCATTCT. Encoded protein: CASSSWAYNQPQHS.

This clonotype is a singleton in its sample. A junction boundary mismatches the germline segment, possibly from a read error. The chain links TRBV7-9 to TRBJ2-5; TRBD2 might be the D (7 bases). The CDR3 loop spans 14 amino acids. Germline loops: CDR1 SEHNR, CDR2 FQNEAQ (reference sequence). CDR3 in amino acids: CTSSLGGIAGTQYF. The DNA for the CDR3 is TGTACCAGCAGCTTAGGGGGAATAGCGGGGACCCAGTACTTC.

Concerning this clonotype: One junction end disagrees with the germline gene, perhaps due to a read error. The V gene is TRBV11-2, the J gene TRBJ2-7, with D perhaps TRBD2 (5 bases). This CDR3 contains 17 residues. The germline CDR1 and CDR2 sequences are SGHAT and FQNNGV. The CDR3 region is CASSLGGAALSSHEQYF. The CDR3 DNA follows: TGTGCCAGTAGCTTAGGAGGTGCAGCTCTGAGCTCCCACGAGCAGTACTTC.

Worth noting for this clonotype: A much larger clone is a single base away; this may be a read error. The chain joins TRBV11-2 to TRBJ2-3, with unresolved D. The CDR3 is 13 residues long. V was cut by 5 bases and J by 6 bases, with 12 bases left in between. The V gene's germline CDR1 is SGHAT and CDR2 FQNNGV. The CDR3 sequence is CASSPLEDDTQYF. The CDR3 DNA reads as TGTGCCAGCAGCCCGCTAGAAGACGATACGCAGTATTTT.

Worth noting for this clonotype: Compared with germline, one end of the junction differs, possibly owing to a read error. The genes are TRBV6-1 and TRBJ2-2; possible D gene TRBD2, 5 bases. Germline V lookup: CDR1 MNHNS, CDR2 SASEGT. This CDR3 comprises 19 residues. The CDR3, as DNA: TGTGCCAGCAGTGAAACCCTTCCCGTGGGCGCCGCGAACGCCGGGGAGCTGTTTTTC. Protein sequence: CASSETLPVGAANAGELFF.

The chain couples TRBV4-1 to TRBJ2-3; perhaps TRBD1 as D (5 bases). Trimming took off 0 bases at V and 2 bases at J, with 12 bases between the two ends. CDR3 length: 16 amino acids. Germline V CDR1 and CDR2: MGHRA, YSYEKL. This CDR3 is CASSQDGHRATDTQYF. The CDR3 DNA reads as TGCGCCAGCAGCCAAGACGGACATCGGGCCACAGATACGCAGTATTTT.

Comments on this clonotype: The junction shows a germline mismatch at one end, possibly a read error. The chain couples TRBV3-1 to TRBJ2-1; the match to TRBD2 covers 7 bases. There are 13 residues in the CDR3. Germline V gene sequence: CDR1 LGHDT, CDR2 YNNKEL (reference sequence). CDR3 DNA: TGTGCCAGCAGCCAAGATCAAGGCAGTCGGGGGGAGTTC. It yields the protein CASSQDQGSRGEF.

This clonotype was picked up one time. Because it lacks the conserved phenylalanine or tryptophan at the end, this CDR3 is likely a read error. The rearrangement joins TRBV11-1 to TRBJ2-2, with a tentative D call TRBD2 (6 bases). CDR3 length: 16 amino acids. Germline CDR1 and CDR2: SGHAT and FQDESV (reference sequence). Trimming shortened V by 1 base and J by 0 bases, and 9 bases separated the two germline ends. The CDR3 is CASSLVGGTNTGELFL. The CDR3 region has the DNA TGTGCCAGCAGCTTAGTGGGGGGTACGAACACCGGGGAGCTGTTTCTT.

The table lists this clonotype with many counts. Sequence at one end of the junction differs from germline and may be a read error. V is TRBV10-3 and J is TRBJ2-3; no clear D. The V gene's germline CDR1 is ENHRY and CDR2 SYGVKD. This CDR3 has 16 amino acids. CDR3 protein: CAISESTWRSTDTQYF. In nucleotides, the CDR3 is TGCGCCATCAGTGAGTCGACTTGGCGGAGCACAGATACGCAGTATTTT.

Points on this clonotype: The junction shows a germline mismatch at one end, possibly a read error. The chain combines TRBV4-2 with TRBJ2-7; TRBD1 matches at 10 bases. Germline CDR1 and CDR2: LGHNA and YNFKEQ. CDR3 length: 18 amino acids. CDR3 sequence: CASGQEHLGQGGSRERYF. The CDR3 bases are TGTGCCAGCGGCCAGGAACACCTAGGACAGGGGGGATCGCGCGAGCGGTACTTC.

Note on this clonotype: No conserved phenylalanine or tryptophan is present at the end of the CDR3, so a read error is the likely explanation. The chain links TRBV4-3 to TRBJ2-1, with unresolved D. V was cut by 2 bases and J by 0 bases, with 11 bases left in between. The V gene's germline CDR1 is LGHNA and CDR2 YSLEER. The CDR3 is 16 amino acids. In nucleotides, the CDR3 is TGCGCCAGCAGCCAAAATGCTGGAAGCTCCTACAATGAGCAGTTCCTC. Residues: CASSQNAGSSYNEQFL.

Note on this clonotype: One junction end disagrees with the germline gene, perhaps due to a read error. This chain connects TRBV11-2 to TRBJ2-1; D gene uncertain. The CDR3 is made up of 12 amino acids. Germline CDR1 reads SGHAT; CDR2 reads FQNNGV. For the CDR3, the DNA is TGTGCCAGAAGCTTTCTTAATGATGAGCGGTTCTTC. Encoded protein: CARSFLNDERFF.

In regard to this clonotype: Germline is not matched at one junction end, which may reflect a read error. This chain connects TRBV11-2 to TRBJ1-3; D is perhaps TRBD1 (6 bases). This CDR3 is 15 amino acids long. CDR1 is SGHAT, CDR2 FQNNGV, per germline. The DNA for the CDR3 is TGTGCCAGTAACTTATACAGGGAGACTGGAAACACCATACATTTT. Its protein product is CASNLYRETGNTIHF.

Of note for this clonotype: No conserved phenylalanine or tryptophan is present at the end of the CDR3, so a read error is the likely explanation. This chain connects TRBV5-4 to TRBJ1-6; D perhaps matches TRBD1 (5 bases). The germline V gene encodes CDR1 SGHNT and CDR2 YYREEE (reference sequence). Trimming pared 4 bases from V and 16 bases from J, leaving 24 bases between. There are 15 residues in the CDR3. DNA for the CDR3: TGTGCCAGCAGCCCAAGGGCGGGGGATAATTCATCTCTCCACTCT. As protein: CASSPRAGDNSSLHS.

Of note for this clonotype: The junction departs from germline at one end; a sequencing error may be responsible. The rearrangement joins TRBV4-1 to TRBJ2-7; a possible D gene is TRBD2 (6 bases). Germline loops: CDR1 MGHRA, CDR2 YSYEKL. The CDR3 is 16 amino acids. Here the CDR3 reads CTSSQDFSGSSYEQYF. Written as DNA, the CDR3 is TGCACCAGCAGTCAAGATTTTAGCGGAAGCTCCTACGAGCAGTACTTC.

This clonotype was recorded many times. J is TRBJ2-7 and V is TRBV11-2, with D uncertain. Germline CDR1 and CDR2: SGHAT and FQNNGV. CDR3 length: 13 amino acids. Trimming took 5 bases from V and 6 from J, leaving 14 bases between them. The CDR3 coding sequence is TGTGCCAGCAGCCCCTCGAATACGGGCGAGCAGTACTTC. This encodes CASSPSNTGEQYF.

Worth noting for this clonotype: An end of the junction does not agree with germline; a read error may underlie this. The chain has TRBV25-1 and TRBJ1-6; D call uncertain. CDR3 length: 15 amino acids. Looked up from germline, CDR1 is MGHDK and CDR2 is SYGVNS. CDR3 protein: CASSELSGLETPLYF. The CDR3, as DNA: TGTGCCAGCAGTGAATTGAGTGGATTGGAGACACCCCTCTACTTT.

Worth noting for this clonotype: Lacking the conserved final phenylalanine or tryptophan, this CDR3 likely reflects a read error. The chain couples TRBV11-2 to TRBJ2-2; D is uncertain. There are 16 residues in the CDR3. CDR1 and CDR2 from the germline V gene are SGHAT and FQNNGV. The CDR3 DNA reads TGTGCCGGCAGCCCCTATCCCCAATTGAACACCGGGGAGCTGTTTCTT. This translates into CAGSPYPQLNTGELFL.

About this clonotype itself: One end of the junction does not line up with germline, which may come from a read error. The chain uses TRBV6-5 and TRBJ2-5, with D possibly matching TRBD1 (6 bases). This CDR3 spans 13 amino acids. Germline V gives CDR1 MNHEY, CDR2 SVGAGI. The CDR3 region is CASSTDWGLIQYF. As DNA, the CDR3 is TGCGCCAGCAGTACCGACTGGGGGCTGATCCAGTACTTC.

Notes on this clonotype: A much larger clonotype is one base distant, so this may be a read error. The chain joins TRBV20-1 to TRBJ2-1; TRBD2 agrees at 15 bases. This CDR3 spans 17 amino acids. The trim removed 8 bases at V and 0 bases at J, leaving 8 bases unmatched. From germline, CDR1 is DFQATT and CDR2 SNEGSKA (reference sequence). The CDR3 loop reads CSPVGTSGRISYNEQFF. As DNA, the CDR3 is TGCAGTCCTGTTGGGACTAGCGGGAGGATCTCCTACAATGAGCAGTTCTTC.

The V and J genes are TRBV6-1 and TRBJ1-6; D uncertain. With 4 bases removed from V and 8 bases from J, the gap between germline ends came to 21 bases. CDR3 size: 17 residues. Germline V gives CDR1 MNHNS, CDR2 SASEGT. CDR3 sequence: CASSAGLGPWTDSPLHF. The CDR3 nucleotides read TGTGCCAGCAGTGCGGGTCTAGGGCCGTGGACCGATTCACCCCTCCACTTT.

Note on this clonotype: An end of the junction does not agree with germline; a read error may underlie this. V gene TRBV6-2 or TRBV6-3 combines with J gene TRBJ1-3; the D is unclear. The CDR3 loop spans 14 amino acids. CDR1 and CDR2 (germline): MNHEY, SVGEGT. CDR3 in DNA: TGTGCCAGCGCCCCCCTTGGAAGTGGAAACACCATATGTTTT. It codes for CASAPLGSGNTICF.

Only one count was recorded for this clonotype. One end of the junction varies from germline; a read error may be responsible. The V call is TRBV4-1, the J call TRBJ1-4, with unresolved D. Germline V gene sequence: CDR1 MGHRA, CDR2 YSYEKL. The CDR3 spans 14 residues. CDR3 sequence reads: CPSSPPRVHEELFF. DNA for the CDR3: TGCCCAAGCAGCCCCCCTCGGGTACATGAAGAACTGTTTTTT.

This clonotype was found many times. In DNA form, the CDR3 reads TGTGCCAGCAGCCAGCTGACCGGGGAGCTGTTTTTT. It is translated as CASSQLTGELFF. This rearrangement joins TRBV28 to TRBJ2-2; D gene uncertain. Germline assignment: CDR1 MDHEN and CDR2 SYDVKM. The CDR3 is 12 residues long. With 6 bases removed from V and 5 bases from J, the gap between germline ends came to 7 bases.

As regards this clonotype: At one of its ends the junction is not consistent with the germline gene, which may arise from a read error. The rearrangement uses TRBV6-5 and TRBJ2-1, with TRBD1 matching over 8 bases. CDR3 size: 14 residues. Germline V CDR1 and CDR2: MNHEY, SVGAGI. The CDR3 protein is CASARGTGYNEQLF. In nucleotides, the CDR3 is TGTGCCAGCGCCCGTGGGACAGGATACAATGAGCAGCTCTTC.

Points on this clonotype: Relative to the germline gene, one junction end is altered; a read error may explain this. The chain combines TRBV28 with TRBJ2-3; D uncertain. The J call may not be correct, given that the DNA end is closer to TRBJ1-5. The CDR3 is made up of 13 amino acids. Germline V lookup: CDR1 MDHEN, CDR2 SYDVKM. This CDR3 reads CASSFISADTQHF. The CDR3 bases are TGTGCAAGCAGTTTTATCAGCGCTGATACGCAGCATTTT.